The present entry profiles one TCR beta chain with its context. CDR1 and CDR2 (germline): ENHRY, SYGVKD. CDR3 length: 14 amino acids. V was trimmed by 4 bases and J by 5 bases, leaving 12 bases between them. This entry belongs to a study of CD8+CD57+ T cells in acquired aplastic anemia. Only patients with CD8+CD57+ cell expansion on flow cytometry were chosen for sequencing. Everyone among the patients had severe acquired aplastic anemia. Genomic DNA was employed as the template in profiling TCR beta VDJ and CDR3. TCRdb redid the calling of the reads with MiXCR, one entry per CDR3 protein. In the table there are around 430,000 distinct CDR3 sequences, around 30% of which are singletons.

The sample comprised sorted CD4+, CD8+, or CD8+CD57+ T cells (not recorded which) from PBMCs. The V call is TRBV10-3, the J call TRBJ1-5; maybe TRBD1 (6 bases). This TCR was sampled from a human donor with aplastic anemia. The CDR3 DNA follows: TGTGCCATCAGTGCCCAGGGGCCGGATCAGCCCCAGCATTTT. It codes for CAISAQGPDQPQHF.